This is a list of T cell receptor beta chains from one sample in a study of CD8+ T cells in alopecia areata. Clones were sequenced by immunoSEQ multiplex PCR, and TCRdb holds only the in-frame ones, with some missing. The sample has 180,000 or so clones; 58% are singletons. Sequenced here: CD4+ T cells sorted from blood, sampled at week 24, from a patient treated with tofacitinib. The receptors were gathered from a human donor with alopecia areata. The CDR3 runs from the conserved cysteine through the conserved F or W. Fields, in order: clone size, D gene, V gene, J gene, CDR3 protein, CDR3 DNA. The D gene is left open where the match is weak. Where a row states a size, it is once, few, many or the class of an expanded clone; other rows omit it.

abundance: few; d_gene: NA; v_gene: TRBV27; j_gene: TRBJ2-1; CDR3aa: CATQRPPGGHPNEQFF; CDR3nt: TGTGCCACCCAGAGGCCGCCGGGCGGGCATCCCAATGAGCAGTTCTTC
abundance: few; d_gene: NA; v_gene: TRBV7-2; j_gene: TRBJ2-7; CDR3aa: CASSLGTGTVVHEQYF; CDR3nt: TGTGCCAGCAGCTTAGGTACGGGTACCGTGGTCCACGAGCAGTACTTC
abundance: NA; d_gene: TRBD1; v_gene: TRBV29-1; j_gene: TRBJ1-2; CDR3aa: CSVEPGGGGLYGYTF; CDR3nt: TGCAGCGTTGAACCTGGAGGGGGCGGTCTCTATGGCTACACCTTC
abundance: few; d_gene: TRBD2; v_gene: TRBV29-1; j_gene: TRBJ2-5; CDR3aa: CSVEDPERGAGETQYF; CDR3nt: TGCAGCGTTGAAGATCCGGAGCGGGGGGCGGGAGAGACCCAGTACTTC
abundance: NA; d_gene: NA; v_gene: TRBV5-1; j_gene: TRBJ2-7; CDR3aa: CANSLGQSYEQYF; CDR3nt: TGCGCCAACAGCTTGGGGCAGTCCTACGAGCAGTACTTC
abundance: NA; d_gene: NA; v_gene: TRBV29-1; j_gene: TRBJ2-1; CDR3aa: CSVDLRLSNEQFF; CDR3nt: TGCAGCGTTGACTTACGTCTCTCCAATGAGCAGTTCTTC
abundance: few; d_gene: NA; v_gene: TRBV6-6; j_gene: TRBJ1-2; CDR3aa: CASSYRRENGYTF; CDR3nt: TGTGCCAGCAGTTACCGCAGGGAGAATGGCTACACCTTC
abundance: NA; d_gene: NA; v_gene: TRBV25-1; j_gene: TRBJ2-7; CDR3aa: CASSESGRGLNEQYF; CDR3nt: TGTGCCAGCAGTGAATCGGGCAGGGGATTAAACGAGCAGTACTTC
abundance: few; d_gene: NA; v_gene: TRBV18; j_gene: TRBJ1-1; CDR3aa: CASSPEMNTEAFF; CDR3nt: TGTGCCAGCTCACCAGAGATGAACACTGAAGCTTTCTTT
abundance: few; d_gene: NA; v_gene: TRBV29-1; j_gene: TRBJ2-3; CDR3aa: CSVERGLSTDTQYF; CDR3nt: TGCAGCGTTGAACGGGGATTGTCCACAGATACGCAGTATTTT
abundance: NA; d_gene: NA; v_gene: TRBV2; j_gene: TRBJ2-7; CDR3aa: CASSPTGYEQYF; CDR3nt: TGTGCCAGCAGTCCAACAGGTTACGAGCAGTACTTC